These T cell receptor beta chains were read from a single sample in a study of preoperative IRX-2 immunotherapy in early breast cancer. Sequenced by immunoSEQ multiplex PCR; TCRdb stores in-frame clones only, minus some. The sample contains about 19,000 clones, around 81% of which appear only once. Sequenced here: lymph node tissue, sampled after IRX-2 immunotherapy. Receptors originate from a human donor with breast cancer. Both conserved end residues are part of each CDR3. D genes are given only for firm matches. Size tells how often a clone was seen (once, few, many) or the class of an expanded clone, and some rows leave it out.

j_call: TRBJ1-2
clone_size: .
v_call: TRBV11-3
d_call: TRBD1
cdr3_nt: TGTGCCAGCAGCTTGTTACTGTCCGGGACAGGGGCCTTGTACTACACCTTC
cdr3_aa: CASSLLLSGTGALYYTF

j_call: TRBJ1-1
clone_size: .
v_call: TRBV11-3
d_call: .
cdr3_nt: TGTGCCAGCAGCTGGACACAAATGGGGGGTTTGAACACTGAAGCTTTCTTT
cdr3_aa: CASSWTQMGGLNTEAFF

j_call: TRBJ2-2
clone_size: .
v_call: TRBV6-8
d_call: .
cdr3_nt: TGTGCCAGCAGTGTGGTAGCGACGAACACCGGGGAGCTGTTTTTT
cdr3_aa: CASSVVATNTGELFF

j_call: TRBJ2-5
clone_size: few
v_call: TRBV11-3
d_call: .
cdr3_nt: TGTGCCAGCAGACTCGGGACTTCCGGCGGGACCCAGTACTTC
cdr3_aa: CASRLGTSGGTQYF

j_call: TRBJ2-1
clone_size: once
v_call: TRBV12-5
d_call: TRBD2
cdr3_nt: TGTGCCAGCACCAGGACTAGCGGGAGAAATGAGCAGTTCTTC
cdr3_aa: CASTRTSGRNEQFF

j_call: TRBJ2-3
clone_size: .
v_call: TRBV10-2
d_call: TRBD1
cdr3_nt: TGCGCCAGCAGTCCGGGACAGAGAAGCACAGATACGCAGTATTTT
cdr3_aa: CASSPGQRSTDTQYF

j_call: TRBJ1-5
clone_size: .
v_call: TRBV19
d_call: .
cdr3_nt: TGTGCCAGCAAACCCGGGACCAACAATCAGCCCCAGCATTTT
cdr3_aa: CASKPGTNNQPQHF

j_call: TRBJ1-3
clone_size: .
v_call: TRBV7-5
d_call: .
cdr3_nt: TGTGCCAGCAGCTTAGCTAGCTCTGGAAACACCATATATTTT
cdr3_aa: CASSLASSGNTIYF

j_call: TRBJ1-2
clone_size: once
v_call: TRBV18
d_call: .
cdr3_nt: TGTGCCAGCTCGGAGGGGAACTATGGCTACACCTTC
cdr3_aa: CASSEGNYGYTF

j_call: TRBJ2-7
clone_size: .
v_call: TRBV18
d_call: TRBD1
cdr3_nt: TGTGCCAGCTCACCACCGGGACAGAACTACGAGCAGTACTTC
cdr3_aa: CASSPPGQNYEQYF

j_call: TRBJ2-5
clone_size: .
v_call: TRBV19
d_call: .
cdr3_nt: TGTGCCAGTGATTCGATTGGGGAGACCCAGTACTTC
cdr3_aa: CASDSIGETQYF

j_call: TRBJ2-7
clone_size: .
v_call: TRBV10-3
d_call: TRBD2
cdr3_nt: TGTGCCATCAGTGAGTACACTAGCGGTTACGAGCAGTACTTC
cdr3_aa: CAISEYTSGYEQYF

j_call: TRBJ2-7
clone_size: .
v_call: TRBV28
d_call: .
cdr3_nt: TGTGCCAGCAGTTCCCCGGTTGAGAACGAGCAGTACTTC
cdr3_aa: CASSSPVENEQYF

j_call: TRBJ1-6
clone_size: .
v_call: TRBV30
d_call: .
cdr3_nt: TGTGCCTGGAGTACGGACTCCGGGAAGGAGTCACCCCTCCACTTT
cdr3_aa: CAWSTDSGKESPLHF